The 28 T cell receptor beta chains in this list originate from one sample, sequenced in a study of OX40 agonist ivuxolimab in advanced cancers. The protocol was immunoSEQ multiplex PCR, while the TCRdb copy is restricted to in-frame clones and leaves out a portion. The sample has about 19,000 clones; roughly three quarters are singletons. Sequencing was performed on CD4+ or CD8+ T cells sorted from blood, taken in a trial of the OX40 agonist ivuxolimab. Source of these receptors: an adult with an advanced solid tumor such as melanoma, head and neck, liver or kidney cancer.

This sequence joins TRBV7-9 and TRBJ1-4; 10 positions match TRBD1. CDR1 and CDR2 (germline): SEHNR, FQNEAQ (reference sequence). The CDR3 is made up of 17 amino acids. With V trimmed by 4 bases and J by 1 base, 6 bases remained unmatched. CDR3 coding DNA: TGTGCCAGCAGCTCAGACAGGGGGCATAAAACTAATGAAAAACTGTTTTTT. Protein: CASSSDRGHKTNEKLFF.

The CDR3 DNA reads TGTGCCAGCAGCCCCGGGACAGGGGGCCCCGGGGAGCTGTTTTTT. Translation: CASSPGTGGPGELFF. The chain has TRBV7-9 and TRBJ2-2; 12 bases line up with TRBD1. Germline-derived CDR1 and CDR2 are SEHNR and FQNEAQ (reference sequence). The CDR3 has 15 residues. V lost 5 bases, J lost 6 bases, and 4 bases stayed unmatched.

The V and J genes are TRBV10-3 and TRBJ1-5, with 9 bases aligning to TRBD1. Germline V gives CDR1 ENHRY, CDR2 SYGVKD. The V and J ends lost 3 bases and 0 bases, in that order; junction bases with no gene match: 9. There are 18 residues in the CDR3. CDR3 loop: CAISEGPGTGYSNQPQHF. The CDR3 coding sequence is TGTGCCATCAGTGAAGGCCCCGGGACAGGGTATAGCAATCAGCCCCAGCATTTT.

This clone appeared a few times. The chain has TRBV23-1 and TRBJ2-7; D is possibly TRBD2 (5 bases). TRBV23-1 is marked as an open reading frame, function uncertain. Trimming shortened V by 0 bases and J by 2 bases, and 11 bases separated the two germline ends. The CDR3 is made up of 15 amino acids. CDR3: CASSQSGEGAYEQYF. For the CDR3, the DNA is TGCGCCAGCAGTCAATCGGGAGAGGGAGCCTACGAGCAGTACTTC.

The CDR3 nucleotides are TGTGCCAGTAGTACGCTAGGGGGGCGGCTCGGGGAGCTGTTTTTT. It is translated as CASSTLGGRLGELFF. The V call is TRBV19, the J call TRBJ2-2; D may correspond to TRBD1 or TRBD2 (6 bases each). V lost 4 bases to trimming and J lost 7 bases, with 16 bases between them. Germline-derived CDR1 and CDR2 are LNHDA and SQIVND (reference sequence). There are 15 residues in the CDR3.

This clone is labeled as medium-sized. The J gene is TRBJ2-3, the V gene TRBV4-3; TRBD1 agrees at 7 bases. V was pared by 3 bases and J by 1 base, with 4 bases of the junction left unmatched. CDR1 and CDR2 (germline): LGHNA, YSLEER. This CDR3 has 15 amino acids. The CDR3 sequence: CASSQRTGGTDTQYF. DNA of the CDR3: TGCGCCAGCAGCCAGAGGACAGGAGGCACAGATACGCAGTATTTT.

V and J are TRBV9 and TRBJ2-2, with TRBD2 identical over 7 bases. Looked up from germline, CDR1 is SGDLS and CDR2 is YYNGEE. The V segment lost 3 bases and the J segment 1 base; nucleotides outside the gene matches: 6. The CDR3 covers 16 residues. The CDR3 nucleotides are TGTGCCAGCAGCGCCCCGACTAGCCTGAACACCGGGGAGCTGTTTTTT. This gives the protein CASSAPTSLNTGELFF.

The rearrangement uses TRBV9 and TRBJ2-1; possibly TRBD1 for D (5 bases). This CDR3 region has 15 residues. With 3 bases removed from V and 0 bases from J, the gap between germline ends came to 10 bases. The germline gives CDR1 SGDLS, CDR2 YYNGEE. CDR3 DNA: TGTGCCAGCAGCGCCGACAGTCCCTCCTACAATGAGCAGTTCTTC. Protein: CASSADSPSYNEQFF.

The rearrangement uses TRBV5-4 and TRBJ1-2; 7 bases line up with TRBD1. Trimming at V came to 0 bases and at J to 10 bases, leaving 6 bases not matched to a gene. CDR3 length: 13 amino acids. CDR1 is SGHNT, CDR2 YYREEE, per germline (reference sequence). CDR3 amino acids: CASSLVPGQIYTF. CDR3 nucleotide sequence: TGTGCCAGCAGCTTGGTCCCGGGACAGATCTACACCTTC.

This rearrangement joins TRBV27 to TRBJ1-2; D gene ambiguous. CDR1 and CDR2 (germline): MNHEY, SMNVEV (reference sequence). V lost 0 bases and J lost 6, with 20 bases in between. This CDR3 comprises 17 residues. Here the CDR3 DNA reads TGTGCCAGCAGTTTATCGACAATGGTCGTCGGGGTGGATGGCTACACCTTC. Translation: CASSLSTMVVGVDGYTF.

The rearrangement uses TRBV7-9 and TRBJ2-5, with D unclear. This CDR3 is built from 16 residues. The V gene lost 5 bases and the J gene lost 5 bases, with 21 bases spanning the gap. Germline CDR1 is SEHNR and CDR2 is FQNEAQ (reference sequence). CDR3 region: CASSVSLNSQSETQYF. The CDR3 bases are TGTGCCAGCAGCGTATCGTTGAACAGCCAAAGTGAGACCCAGTACTTC.

This rearrangement joins TRBV11-2 to TRBJ2-3, with unresolved D. The germline gives CDR1 SGHAT, CDR2 FQNNGV. The CDR3 totals 15 residues. Trimming cost V 1 base and J 1 base, with 9 bases left between them. In nucleotides, the CDR3 is TGTGCCAGCAGCTTAGTGGTAATGGGCACAGATACGCAGTATTTT. Translated, it gives CASSLVVMGTDTQYF.

The chain recombines TRBV11-3 with TRBJ2-1; 13 bases fit TRBD2. Losses at the gene ends were 5 bases for V and 6 bases for J; bases not matched to a gene: 7. Looked up from germline, CDR1 is SGHNT and CDR2 is YENEEA. The CDR3 runs 16 residues. For the CDR3, the DNA is TGTGCCAGCAGCAACCCACTAGCGGGGGGGCCCAATGAGCAGTTCTTC. Translated: CASSNPLAGGPNEQFF.

The V gene is TRBV4-3, the J gene TRBJ2-1; maybe TRBD2 (5 bases). This CDR3 contains 16 residues. V lost 0 bases, J lost 3 bases, and 12 bases lay in between. CDR1 is LGHNA, CDR2 YSLEER, per germline. As DNA, the CDR3 is TGCGCCAGCAGCCAAGATCGGGGTGGGTTCTACAATGAGCAGTTCTTC. As protein: CASSQDRGGFYNEQFF.

J is TRBJ2-1 and V is TRBV5-1; 10 nucleotides align to TRBD2. This CDR3 comprises 14 residues. V shed 5 bases, J shed 8 bases, and the junction held 7 bases outside the gene matches. The germline V gene has CDR1 SGHRS and CDR2 YFSETQ. CDR3 loop: CASRGTSGVDEQFF. The DNA for the CDR3 is TGCGCCAGCAGAGGAACTAGCGGGGTAGATGAGCAGTTCTTC.

The chain has TRBV19 and TRBJ1-2; TRBD1 matches 9 bases. Germline loops: CDR1 LNHDA, CDR2 SQIVND (reference sequence). The CDR3 has 15 amino acids. Trimming cost V 5 bases and J 8 bases; bases outside gene matches: 12. The CDR3 nucleotides are TGTGCCAGTAGTCCCCTTTTCGGGACAGGGTCCGGCTACACCTTC. Amino acid sequence: CASSPLFGTGSGYTF.

V gene TRBV28 combines with J gene TRBJ2-3, with 10 bases lining up with TRBD2. The CDR3 runs 21 residues. Losses at the gene ends were 4 bases for V and 1 base for J; bases not matched to a gene: 20. Germline values: CDR1 MDHEN, CDR2 SYDVKM. This chain's CDR3 is CASSSPTGGLAGEWGTDTQYF. CDR3 sequence (DNA): TGTGCCAGCAGTTCTCCAACAGGGGGGCTAGCGGGAGAATGGGGCACAGATACGCAGTATTTT.

The rearrangement links TRBV4-1 to TRBJ2-7; D is uncertain. Germline loops: CDR1 MGHRA, CDR2 YSYEKL. The V and J ends lost 1 base and 6 bases respectively, with 7 bases between them. The CDR3 loop spans 12 amino acids. CDR3 nucleotides: TGCGCCAGCAGCCAAGGAACAAGCGAGCAGTACTTC. It translates to CASSQGTSEQYF.

Note on this clone: Germline and junction disagree at one end, which may indicate a read error. This chain uses TRBV7-2 with TRBJ1-6; D unresolved. The CDR3 contains 15 residues. Germline CDR1 SGHTA, CDR2 FQGNSA. The chain's CDR3 is CASSQDSSVGSPLHF. The DNA for the CDR3 is TGCGCCAGCAGCCAAGATAGCAGTGTGGGCTCACCCCTCCACTTT.

This clone has only a few counts. V and J are TRBV29-1 and TRBJ2-7; D may correspond to TRBD1 or TRBD2 (5 bases each). The ends were cut back, 4 bases at V and 4 bases at J, with 17 bases in the middle. This CDR3 is 14 amino acids long. Per germline, CDR1 SQVTM and CDR2 ANQGSEA. The CDR3 DNA reads as TGCAGCGTTGTCAACCTCGGGACGCCTTACGAGCAGTACTTC. Amino acids: CSVVNLGTPYEQYF.

Within the sample, this clone is medium-sized. V is TRBV28 and J is TRBJ1-4; possible D gene TRBD1, 5 bases. The CDR3 runs to 12 residues. Trimming removed 5 bases from V and 10 bases from J, with 11 bases in between. CDR1 MDHEN and CDR2 SYDVKM come from the germline V gene. The CDR3 DNA reads TGTGCCAGCAGTCCCCCGAGGGGAAAACTGTTTTTT. It yields the protein CASSPPRGKLFF. Full variable domain (missing parts from reference TRBV28 and TRBJ1-4): DVKVTQSSRYLVKRTGEKVFLECVQDMDHENMFWYRQDPGLGLRLIYFSYDVKMKEKGDIPEGYSVSREKKERFSLILESASTNQTSMYLCASSPPRGKLFFGSGTQLSVL.

V usage is TRBV4-1 and J usage is TRBJ2-1; 7 bases agree with TRBD2. The CDR3 covers 14 residues. Germline V gene lookup returns CDR1 MGHRA and CDR2 YSYEKL. The trim removed 3 bases at V and 3 bases at J, leaving 2 bases unmatched. The CDR3 loop reads CASSQAGVYNEQFF. The DNA of the CDR3 is TGCGCCAGCAGCCAGGCGGGAGTCTACAATGAGCAGTTCTTC.

This clone was detected only once. The rearrangement joins TRBV7-2 to TRBJ2-2; D is unresolved. Germline V gene data show CDR1 as SGHTA and CDR2 as FQGNSA. The length of the CDR3 is 16 residues. Trimming removed 5 bases from V and 4 bases from J, with 17 bases in between. This CDR3 reads CASSLTPDPLTGELFF. The CDR3 coding sequence is TGTGCCAGCAGCCTAACTCCGGACCCCCTCACCGGGGAGCTGTTTTTT.

The rearrangement links TRBV16 to TRBJ1-2, with 7 bases fitting TRBD1. Germline V lookup: CDR1 KGHSY, CDR2 FQNENV. Losses at the gene ends were 0 bases for V and 7 bases for J; bases not matched to a gene: 5. The CDR3 is 14 amino acids. The CDR3 here is CASSQSAGGVGYTF. CDR3 nucleotides: TGTGCCAGCAGCCAATCGGCAGGGGGGGTTGGCTACACCTTC.

The rearrangement links TRBV5-5 to TRBJ1-1; TRBD1 is a possible D gene (5 bases). The CDR3 contains 16 residues. Trimming stripped 3 bases from V and 8 bases from J, with 23 bases between. Germline lookup yields CDR1 SGHKS and CDR2 YYEKEE (reference sequence). CDR3 loop: CASSWGVDAWTPEAFF. CDR3 sequence (DNA): TGTGCCAGCAGCTGGGGGGTCGACGCCTGGACTCCGGAAGCTTTCTTT.

The chain is built from TRBV5-1 and TRBJ2-3, with D possibly matching TRBD1 (5 bases). CDR1 is SGHRS and CDR2 is YFSETQ in the germline V gene. The V gene lost 4 bases and the J gene lost 4 bases, with 16 bases spanning the gap. This CDR3 contains 15 residues. The CDR3 is CASSHSKGLADTQYF. For the CDR3, the DNA is TGCGCCAGCAGCCACTCCAAGGGGCTCGCAGATACGCAGTATTTT.

The J gene is TRBJ1-4, the V gene TRBV19, with 7 bases lining up with TRBD1. This CDR3 has 13 residues. Germline-derived CDR1 and CDR2 are LNHDA and SQIVND (reference sequence). After removal of 6 bases from V and 8 bases from J, the junction contained 6 bases not matched to a gene. CDR3 sequence (DNA): TGTGCCAGTAGGAAAACAGGGGACGAAAAACTGTTTTTT. Its translation: CASRKTGDEKLFF.

This sequence joins TRBV4-3 and TRBJ1-1, with a weak D call TRBD1 (5 bases). With 4 bases removed from V and 0 bases from J, the gap between germline ends came to 9 bases. Germline V gene data show CDR1 as LGHNA and CDR2 as YSLEER. The CDR3 loop spans 14 amino acids. The CDR3, as DNA: TGCGCCAGCAGCCCCGGGACGTTGAACACTGAAGCTTTCTTT. Its protein is CASSPGTLNTEAFF.